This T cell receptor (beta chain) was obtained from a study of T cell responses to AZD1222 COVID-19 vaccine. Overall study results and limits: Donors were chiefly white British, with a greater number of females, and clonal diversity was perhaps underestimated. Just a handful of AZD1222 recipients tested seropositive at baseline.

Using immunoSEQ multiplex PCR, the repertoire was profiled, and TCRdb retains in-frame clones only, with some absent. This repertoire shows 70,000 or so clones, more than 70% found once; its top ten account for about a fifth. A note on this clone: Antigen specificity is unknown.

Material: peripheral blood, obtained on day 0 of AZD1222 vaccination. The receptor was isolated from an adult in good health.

In nucleotides, the CDR3 is TGTGCCAGCAGCCCTCTCGGGTACGAGCAGTACTTC. Protein: CASSPLGYEQYF. The J gene is TRBJ2-7, the V gene TRBV3-1 (or the pseudogene TRBV3-2); the D is unclear. CDR1 is LGHDT and CDR2 is YNNKEL in the germline V gene (reference sequence). The CDR3 is made up of 12 amino acids. Trimming took off 4 bases at V and 4 bases at J, with 8 bases between the two ends.